This TCR beta chain emerged from a study of blood T cell repertoires in COVID-19. The CDR3 extends over 14 amino acids. CDR1 SGHVS and CDR2 FQNEAQ come from the germline V gene. V dropped 2 bases and J dropped 6 bases, with 8 bases sitting between them. Participants were aged roughly 18 to 95 years, lived in over 20 US areas, and enrolled virtually. Participant-reported clinical history was the basis for cohort assignment. Clones were sequenced by immunoSEQ multiplex PCR, and TCRdb holds only the in-frame ones, with some missing. In the table there are roughly 500,000 clones, approximately 90% of which are singletons.

What was sequenced was PBMCs or T cells enriched from blood (not recorded which). This receptor was taken from a woman aged 55-70 years who had recovered from COVID-19. This rearrangement joins TRBV7-8 to TRBJ1-6, with D unclear. CDR3 sequence reads: CASSLRRSNSPLHF. In DNA form, the CDR3 reads TGTGCCAGCAGCTTACGGAGGAGTAATTCACCCCTCCACTTT.